These T cell receptor beta chains were read from a single sample in a study of cytomegalovirus exposure and HLA in healthy donors. Some clones are missing from TCRdb's copy, which holds only in-frame ones; the method was immunoSEQ multiplex PCR. The repertoire holds approximately 240,000 clones, with almost 85% as singletons. The specimen was PBMCs. The receptors here all came from a woman aged 40 to 50 in good health and CMV-seronegative. CDR3s include the opening cysteine and the closing phenylalanine or tryptophan. The D gene is left open where the match is weak. Only some rows state a clone size, as once, few, many or a class for expanded clones.

TRBJ1-5 TRBV25-1 - - TGTGCCAGCAGTGGTTACGAGGAAAGCAATCAGCCCCAGCATTTT CASSGYEESNQPQHF
TRBJ2-3 TRBV7-9 - TRBD1 TGTGCCAGCAGCTACAGGGGGACAGATACGCAGTATTTT CASSYRGTDTQYF
TRBJ2-2 TRBV27 - TRBD2 TGTGCCAGCAGACTAGCGAAGCGCGGGGAGCTGTTTTTT CASRLAKRGELFF
TRBJ1-4 TRBV11-2 - TRBD1 TGTGCCAGCACTCCCGCGGGACAGAATGAAAAACTGTTTTTT CASTPAGQNEKLFF
TRBJ1-2 TRBV18 - - TGTGCCAGCTCCCCACGGCTACCGGGTCCTTATGGCTACACCTTC CASSPRLPGPYGYTF
TRBJ1-3 TRBV15 once - TGTGCCACCAGCGGGTGGGGCGGAAACACCATATATTTT CATSGWGGNTIYF
TRBJ2-1 TRBV5-1 - TRBD2 TGCGCCAGCAGCTTGGGACTAGCGGGGGACAATGAGCAGTTCTTC CASSLGLAGDNEQFF
TRBJ1-6 TRBV12-5 - - TGTGCTAGTGGTTTGGCGCGGGGGTTCAGGGATTCACCCCTCCACTTT CASGLARGFRDSPLHF
TRBJ2-2 TRBV6-4 - - TGTGCCAGCAGTGATTTAAACACCGGGGAGCTGTTTTTT CASSDLNTGELFF
TRBJ2-5 TRBV9 once TRBD2 TGTGCCAGCAGCGTAGGACTAGCAGGGGAGACCCAGTACTTC CASSVGLAGETQYF
TRBJ1-1 TRBV10-3 few - TGTGCCATCAGTGACGGTATCGGCACTGAAGCTTTCTTT CAISDGIGTEAFF
TRBJ2-7 TRBV7-2 - - TGTGCCAGCAGCCCAACGACCCCCAGGGGTAGGGAGCAGTACTTC CASSPTTPRGREQYF
TRBJ1-5 TRBV30 - - TGTGCCTGGAGTTACCCAGATAGCAATCAGCCCCAGCATTTT CAWSYPDSNQPQHF
TRBJ2-7 TRBV7-9 - - TGTGCCAGCAGCTTAGAGGCGGAGGGAGAGAACGAGCAGTACTTC CASSLEAEGENEQYF
TRBJ1-1 TRBV7-9 - - TGTTCCAGCAGCCACGGACAGAAGAACACTGAAGCTTTCTTT CSSSHGQKNTEAFF
TRBJ2-2 TRBV11-1 - TRBD2 TGTGCCAGCAGCCCCTTGGACCGGGGGGACGGGGAGCTGTTTTTT CASSPLDRGDGELFF
TRBJ1-1 TRBV7-9 - - TGTGCCACGACTAAAGACGGAAACACTGAAGCTTTCTTT CATTKDGNTEAFF
TRBJ2-6 TRBV7-2 - - TGTGCCAGCAGCCGGGGACTCTCTGGGGCCAACGTCCTGACTTTC CASSRGLSGANVLTF
TRBJ2-1 TRBV18 - - TGTGCCAGCTCTGCCGACAGAGACAATGAGCAGTTCTTC CASSADRDNEQFF
TRBJ1-1 TRBV6-5 - - TGTGCCAGCAGTTACTCGGGCGTTTGGGCTGAAGCTTTCTTT CASSYSGVWAEAFF
TRBJ2-1 TRBV7-3 - - TGTGCCAGCAGCGTGGGGAGTCGGCTGAATGAGCAGTTCTTC CASSVGSRLNEQFF
TRBJ2-1 TRBV7-3 - TRBD2 TGTGCCAGCAGCGCCCCGGGACTAGCTTTCAATGAGCAGTTCTTC CASSAPGLAFNEQFF
TRBJ2-3 TRBV7-9 once TRBD2 TGTGCCAGCACCCCGGCGGGGGGGCCGTCAGATACGCAGTATTTT CASTPAGGPSDTQYF
TRBJ2-7 TRBV15 - TRBD1 TGTGCCACCAGCAGAGATCGGGACAGGGTTTCCTACGAGCAGTACTTC CATSRDRDRVSYEQYF
TRBJ2-2 TRBV9 - TRBD1 TGTGCCAGCAGCGCGGGACAGGGGCCGACCGGGGAGCTGTTTTTT CASSAGQGPTGELFF
TRBJ1-2 TRBV28 - - TGTGCCAGCAGACTGGAAAGCGCGGGCTATGGCTACACCTTC CASRLESAGYGYTF
TRBJ1-4 TRBV6-5 few TRBD1 TGTGCCAGCAGTTACTCGGGGACAGTCGATGAAAAACTGTTTTTT CASSYSGTVDEKLFF
TRBJ2-2 TRBV4-2 - TRBD1 TGTGCCAGCAGCCAAAACAGGGGGCGAAGCGGGGAGCTGTTTTTT CASSQNRGRSGELFF
TRBJ2-5 TRBV5-1 - TRBD2 TGCGCCAGCAGATCTCCTACTAGCGGAGCCCAAGAGACCCAGTACTTC CASRSPTSGAQETQYF
TRBJ1-5 TRBV19 - - - CASSILAGVDSPSIF
TRBJ1-5 TRBV6-1 - TRBD1 TGTGCCAGCACTCTACAGGGGTCACAGCCCCAGCATTTT CASTLQGSQPQHF
TRBJ2-1 TRBV4-3 - - TGCGCCAGCAGCCTTAAACCTGGGAGCTATGAGCAGTTCTTC CASSLKPGSYEQFF
TRBJ1-1 TRBV2 - TRBD1 TGTGCCAGCAGTGATGGGCAGGGGGCCCTGAACACTGAAGCTTTCTTT CASSDGQGALNTEAFF
TRBJ1-2 TRBV7-8 - - TGTGCCAGCAGCCCCTATAACAAACGGACAGCGCTTAACTATGGCTACACCTTC CASSPYNKRTALNYGYTF
TRBJ2-1 TRBV6-1 - TRBD2 TGTGCCAGCAACTCTGGGAGCGGGGGCTACAATGAGCAGTTCTTC CASNSGSGGYNEQFF
TRBJ2-7 TRBV13 once - TGTGCCAGCAGCTTAGAAGTCCCAGGGAGGTCCTACGAGCAGTACTTC CASSLEVPGRSYEQYF
TRBJ2-1 TRBV5-1 - - TGCGCCAGCAGCTTGGGAGTGGGGGGGCCGCGTAATGAGCAGTTCTTC CASSLGVGGPRNEQFF
TRBJ1-6 TRBV16 - TRBD1 TGTGCCAGCAGCCCACAGGGGAATTCACCCCTCCACTTT CASSPQGNSPLHF
TRBJ1-6 TRBV7-8 - TRBD1 TGTGCCAGCAGCTTAGGGGACAGGGCCCCACCCCTCCACTTT CASSLGDRAPPLHF
TRBJ1-1 TRBV5-4 - - TGTGCCAGCAGCGGTTTACAGGGAAGTAGCACTGAAGCTTTCTTT CASSGLQGSSTEAFF
TRBJ1-1 TRBV18 few TRBD1 TGTGCCAGCTCACCCCCCGGGACAGGGGGAGGGTCCACTGAAGCTTTCTTT CASSPPGTGGGSTEAFF
TRBJ2-5 TRBV7-7 - - TGTGCTAGCAGCGCCGGGACACACCAAGAGACCCAGTACTTC CASSAGTHQETQYF
TRBJ2-7 TRBV7-9 few - TGTGCCAGCAGCTTAGACGGGTCGCCCTCCTACGAGCAGTACTTC CASSLDGSPSYEQYF